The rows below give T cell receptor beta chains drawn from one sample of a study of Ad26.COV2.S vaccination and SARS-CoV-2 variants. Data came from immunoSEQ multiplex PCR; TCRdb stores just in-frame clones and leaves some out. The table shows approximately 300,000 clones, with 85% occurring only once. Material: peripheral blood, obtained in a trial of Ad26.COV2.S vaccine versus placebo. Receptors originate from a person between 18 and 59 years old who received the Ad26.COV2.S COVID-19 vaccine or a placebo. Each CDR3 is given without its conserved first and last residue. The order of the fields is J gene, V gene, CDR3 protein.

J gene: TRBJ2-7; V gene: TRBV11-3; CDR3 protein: ASQNRDYEQY
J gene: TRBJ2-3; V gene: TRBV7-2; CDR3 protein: ASSLAGVAGSTDTQY
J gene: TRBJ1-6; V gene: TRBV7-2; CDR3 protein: ASSLVQGTNSPLH
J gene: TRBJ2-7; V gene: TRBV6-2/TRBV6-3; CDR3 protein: ASSSPSGEGEQY
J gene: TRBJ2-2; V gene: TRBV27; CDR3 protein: ASRTGTGVDGELF
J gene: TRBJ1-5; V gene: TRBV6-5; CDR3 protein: ASSPQGSNQPQH
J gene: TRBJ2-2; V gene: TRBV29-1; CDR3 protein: SVEASPSGGGAGELF
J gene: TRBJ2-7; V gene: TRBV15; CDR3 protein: ATSMPSGTFSSYEQY
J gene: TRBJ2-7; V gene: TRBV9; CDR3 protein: ASSVGGAGGNEQY
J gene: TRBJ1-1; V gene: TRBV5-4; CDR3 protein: ASSLAGGSTEAF
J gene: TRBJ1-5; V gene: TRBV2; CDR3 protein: ASSEFGLGQPQH
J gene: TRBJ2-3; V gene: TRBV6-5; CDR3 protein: ASSFNPLDTQY
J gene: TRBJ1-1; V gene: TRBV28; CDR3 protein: ASSRDRVGMNTEAF
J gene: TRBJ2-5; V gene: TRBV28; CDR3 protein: ASSPLSRGGTQY
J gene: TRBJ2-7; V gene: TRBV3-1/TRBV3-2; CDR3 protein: ASSQGGHREY
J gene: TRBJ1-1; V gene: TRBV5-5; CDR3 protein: ASSLGTAGGEAF
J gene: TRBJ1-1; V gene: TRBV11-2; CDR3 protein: ASTPLRLGAGGSTEAF
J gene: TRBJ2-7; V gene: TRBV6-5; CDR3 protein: ASTDRVTYEQY
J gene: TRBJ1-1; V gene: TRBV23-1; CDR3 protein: ASSQSTGRLNTEAF
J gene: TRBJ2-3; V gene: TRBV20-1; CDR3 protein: SASSQGLEWYTQY
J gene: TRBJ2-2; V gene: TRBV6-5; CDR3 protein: ASAQAGELF
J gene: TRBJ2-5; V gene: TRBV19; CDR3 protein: ASSPLGETQY
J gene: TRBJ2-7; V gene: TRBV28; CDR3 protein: ASSFGYEQY
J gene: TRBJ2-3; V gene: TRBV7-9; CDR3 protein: ASSRQGALGTDTQY